This T cell receptor (beta chain) was documented in a study of cytomegalovirus exposure and HLA in healthy donors. Use of 60 Vbeta and 13 Jbeta primers characterized the PCR. Data came from immunoSEQ multiplex PCR; TCRdb stores just in-frame clones and leaves some out. Among 200,000 to 250,000 clones, 82% were seen once, and the ten largest hold 2.7%. Germline lookup yields CDR1 MGHRA and CDR2 YSYEKL. V gave up 3 bases and J gave up 2 bases; unmatched junction bases: 5. The CDR3 extends over 16 amino acids. For this clone: Other DNA sequences in the sample encode the same CDR3.

The chain couples TRBV4-1 to TRBJ1-1; TRBD1 agrees at 11 bases. The specimen sequenced was PBMCs. This TCR came from a woman aged 35 to 49 in good health and CMV-seronegative. CDR3 protein: CASSQDGQGANTEAFF. CDR3 DNA: TGCGCCAGCAGCCAGGACGGACAGGGGGCAAACACTGAAGCTTTCTTT.